The 30 T cell receptor beta chains below come from one sample, sequenced in a study of blood T cell repertoires in COVID-19. TCRdb keeps only in-frame clones here, not all; method: immunoSEQ multiplex PCR. The data show 300,000 to 400,000 clones, approximately 88% seen once. Sequencing used PBMCs or T cells enriched from blood (not recorded which). The receptors come from a man aged 55 to 70 who had recovered from COVID-19.

This clone was seen just once. Germline is not matched at one junction end, which may reflect a read error. The chain is built from TRBV24-1 and TRBJ2-1; D is unresolved. In germline, CDR1 is KGHDR, CDR2 SFDVKD. The CDR3 has 10 residues. The CDR3 loop reads CATLERLWIF. CDR3 DNA: TGTGCCACGCTCGAGCGCCTTTGGATCTTC.

Only one count was recorded for this clone. The genes are TRBV28 and TRBJ1-2; 9 bases match TRBD1. This CDR3 contains 16 residues. The V segment lost 4 bases and the J segment 3 bases; nucleotides outside the gene matches: 9. Looked up from germline, CDR1 is MDHEN and CDR2 is SYDVKM. This CDR3 reads CASSSWDRVQHYGYTF. As DNA, the CDR3 is TGTGCCAGCAGTTCATGGGACAGGGTCCAACACTATGGCTACACCTTC.

The chain recombines TRBV19 with TRBJ2-2, with D possibly being TRBD2 (5 bases). CDR3 length: 14 residues. In germline, CDR1 is LNHDA, CDR2 SQIVND (reference sequence). V lost 4 bases, J lost 5 bases, and 11 bases lay in between. CDR3 sequence (DNA): TGTGCCAGTAGTACCCGGGGTATTACCGGGGAGCTGTTTTTT. Amino acids: CASSTRGITGELFF.

V gene TRBV5-1 combines with J gene TRBJ1-4; TRBD1 aligns across 7 bases. From germline, CDR1 is SGHRS and CDR2 YFSETQ. The V segment lost 3 bases and the J segment 2 bases; nucleotides outside the gene matches: 7. The length of the CDR3 is 16 residues. The CDR3 protein is CASSYGQAPTNEKLFF. As DNA, the CDR3 is TGCGCCAGCAGCTATGGACAGGCCCCTACTAATGAAAAACTGTTTTTT.

The chain links TRBV5-1 to TRBJ2-5, with D perhaps TRBD1 (6 bases). This CDR3 is 14 amino acids long. Trimming cost V 3 bases and J 4 bases, with 13 bases left between them. CDR1 and CDR2 from the germline V gene are SGHRS and YFSETQ. The CDR3 sequence: CASSSPTGGETQYF. The DNA of the CDR3 is TGCGCCAGCAGCTCCCCGACAGGAGGAGAGACCCAGTACTTC.

The chain is built from TRBV6-2 or TRBV6-3 and TRBJ2-3; D remains unclear. The length of the CDR3 is 15 residues. V was cut by 2 bases and J by 0 bases, with 9 bases left in between. Germline V lookup: CDR1 MNHEY, CDR2 SVGEGT. The CDR3 DNA follows: TGTGCCAGCAGTTACCGTCGGGTTAGCACAGATACGCAGTATTTT. Amino acids: CASSYRRVSTDTQYF.

The V call is TRBV28, the J call TRBJ1-1; D might be TRBD1 (6 bases). Trimming took off 0 bases at V and 5 bases at J, with 13 bases between the two ends. The length of the CDR3 is 15 residues. CDR1 is MDHEN and CDR2 is SYDVKM in the germline V gene. CDR3 in amino acids: CASSLWGGPSTEAFF. The DNA for the CDR3 is TGTGCCAGCAGTTTATGGGGGGGGCCTAGTACTGAAGCTTTCTTT.

CDR3 sequence (DNA): TGCGCCAGCAGCTTGGCCCGACAGGGGGGCACTGAAGCTTTCTTT. Protein sequence: CASSLARQGGTEAFF. The chain couples TRBV5-1 to TRBJ1-1, with TRBD1 matching 9 bases. The CDR3 is 15 amino acids. The junction had 4 bases not matched to a gene; V was cut back by 0 bases and J by 4 bases. From germline, CDR1 is SGHRS and CDR2 YFSETQ.

The CDR3 sequence is CASSLGGTSLTDTQYF. The CDR3 DNA reads as TGTGCCAGCAGCTTAGGGGGGACTAGCCTCACAGATACGCAGTATTTT. The rearrangement links TRBV7-2 to TRBJ2-3; 9 nucleotides agree with TRBD2. Germline trimming cut 1 base from V and 2 bases from J; bases unmatched to any gene: 4. Germline V lookup: CDR1 SGHTA, CDR2 FQGNSA. There are 16 residues in the CDR3. Looking up the rest from reference TRBV7-2 and TRBJ2-3 gives the full variable domain: GAGVSQSPSNKVTEKGKDVELRCDPISGHTALYWYRQSLGQGLEFLIYFQGNSAPDKSGLPSDRFSAERTGGSVSTLTIQRTQQEDSAVYLCASSLGGTSLTDTQYFGPGTRLTVL.

The CDR3 coding sequence is TGTGCCAGCAGTTCCCAGAGGGCCCAGCATTTT. It specifies CASSSQRAQHF. This chain links TRBV12-3 or TRBV12-4 with TRBJ1-5; D is ambiguous. The V and J ends lost 4 bases and 11 bases respectively, with 9 bases between them. The CDR3 has 11 amino acids.

This clone was detected only once. J is TRBJ2-3 and V is TRBV3-1 (or the pseudogene TRBV3-2), with 14 positions matching TRBD2. The CDR3 sequence is 18 residues long. The ends lost 5 bases at V and 5 bases at J; junction bases unmatched: 12. From germline, CDR1 is LGHDT and CDR2 YNNKEL (reference sequence). CDR3: CASSEGPGLAGVLDTQYF. The CDR3 DNA sequence: TGTGCCAGCAGCGAAGGTCCGGGACTAGCGGGAGTTTTAGATACGCAGTATTTT.

This clone was observed a single time. V usage is TRBV3-1 (or the pseudogene TRBV3-2) and J usage is TRBJ1-2; 7 positions agree with TRBD1. The germline CDR1 and CDR2 sequences are LGHDT and YNNKEL (reference sequence). This CDR3 is built from 18 residues. Germline trimming cut 2 bases from V and 3 bases from J; bases unmatched to any gene: 15. The CDR3 sequence is CASSQFSRGALGDYGYTF. Here the CDR3 DNA reads TGTGCCAGCAGCCAATTCTCCAGGGGGGCCCTTGGGGACTATGGCTACACCTTC.

V is TRBV25-1 and J is TRBJ2-5, with a possible D match to TRBD1 (6 bases). The CDR3 has 15 residues. Germline-derived CDR1 and CDR2 are MGHDK and SYGVNS. The germline V and J ends were trimmed by 2 bases and 5 bases, with 15 bases remaining between them. The CDR3 here is CASSEPSQGLETQYF. CDR3 in DNA: TGTGCCAGCAGTGAACCCTCACAGGGATTGGAGACCCAGTACTTC. Complete variable domain (other parts from reference TRBV25-1 and TRBJ2-5): EADIYQTPRYLVIGTGKKITLECSQTMGHDKMYWYQQDPGMELHLIHYSYGVNSTEKGDLSSESTVSRIRTEHFPLTLESARPSHTSQYLCASSEPSQGLETQYFGPGTRLLVL.

The chain uses TRBV29-1 and TRBJ2-1, with D possibly matching TRBD1 (6 bases). The CDR3 covers 13 residues. In germline, CDR1 is SQVTM, CDR2 ANQGSEA. The V gene lost 5 bases and the J gene lost 9 bases, with 17 bases spanning the gap. CDR3 in amino acids: CSVSGSLGGEQFF. CDR3 DNA: TGCAGCGTTTCCGGGTCTCTAGGGGGTGAGCAGTTCTTC.

The chain joins TRBV19 to TRBJ2-5; TRBD1 matches at 10 bases. The CDR3 is 13 residues long. V was pared by 8 bases and J by 4 bases, with 4 bases of the junction left unmatched. The germline V gene encodes CDR1 LNHDA and CDR2 SQIVND (reference sequence). The CDR3 nucleotides are TGTGCCAGTCGACAGGGGGCGCGAGAGACCCAGTACTTC. Translation: CASRQGARETQYF.

The chain links TRBV5-1 to TRBJ2-1; D uncertain. Germline CDR1 and CDR2: SGHRS and YFSETQ. The ends were cut back, 2 bases at V and 0 bases at J, with 9 bases in the middle. The CDR3 totals 15 residues. As DNA, the CDR3 is TGCGCCAGCAGCTTCAGGCCAAGCTCCTACAATGAGCAGTTCTTC. Amino acids: CASSFRPSSYNEQFF.

This clone was seen more than once but under ten times. The genes are TRBV5-4 and TRBJ2-5; weak D call: TRBD2 (6 bases). CDR1 is SGHNT and CDR2 is YYREEE in the germline V gene (reference sequence). With 8 bases removed from V and 5 bases from J, the gap between germline ends came to 19 bases. This CDR3 contains 14 residues. CDR3 amino acids: CASHIEMGRETQYF. The CDR3 DNA is TGTGCCAGTCACATAGAAATGGGGAGGGAGACCCAGTACTTC.

This sequence joins TRBV9 and TRBJ1-4, with D possibly TRBD1 on 5 matching bases. This CDR3 contains 19 residues. Trimming cost V 4 bases and J 0 bases, with 22 bases left between them. In germline, CDR1 is SGDLS, CDR2 YYNGEE. The CDR3 DNA follows: TGTGCCAGCAGCCCAAACGCAAGGGGCCCCCCAACAACTAATGAAAAACTGTTTTTT. It is translated as CASSPNARGPPTTNEKLFF. Complete variable domain (other parts from reference TRBV9 and TRBJ1-4): DSGVTQTPKHLITATGQRVTLRCSPRSGDLSVYWYQQSLDQGLQFLIQYYNGEERAKGNILERFSAQQFPDLHSELNLSSLELGDSALYFCASSPNARGPPTTNEKLFFGSGTQLSVL.

V usage is TRBV4-3 and J usage is TRBJ2-2; a weak D match, TRBD2 (7 bases). The germline CDR1 and CDR2 sequences are LGHNA and YSLEER. CDR3 length: 16 amino acids. Trimming cost V 4 bases and J 5 bases, with 17 bases left between them. CDR3 amino acids: CASSPGARELTGELFF. In DNA, the CDR3 is TGCGCCAGCAGCCCGGGGGCGCGGGAGTTGACCGGGGAGCTGTTTTTT.

The chain links TRBV3-1 (or the pseudogene TRBV3-2) to TRBJ1-1, with D uncertain. Between the trimmed V and J ends, which lost 4 bases and 4 bases, there was a span of 16 bases. CDR3 length: 15 amino acids. Germline CDR1 reads LGHDT; CDR2 reads YNNKEL (reference sequence). The CDR3 nucleotides read TGTGCCAGCAGCCTGGCGGAGCGCCCGAGCACTGAAGCTTTCTTT. As protein: CASSLAERPSTEAFF.

This sequence joins TRBV23-1 and TRBJ1-5, with D perhaps matching TRBD1 (6 bases). TRBV23-1 is labeled an ORF, and its function is uncertain. V lost 0 bases and J lost 0, with 12 bases in between. CDR3 length: 17 amino acids. CDR3 sequence reads: CASSQSIPQGSNQPQHF. Written as DNA, the CDR3 is TGCGCCAGCAGTCAATCCATCCCACAGGGTAGCAATCAGCCCCAGCATTTT.

V usage is TRBV6-4 and J usage is TRBJ2-1; D gene ambiguous. CDR3 length: 16 amino acids. Germline CDR1 MRHNA, CDR2 SNTAGT. V was pared by 4 bases and J by 0 bases, with 13 bases between. The CDR3: CASSGYSSSSYNEQFF. CDR3 in DNA: TGTGCCAGCAGTGGTTATTCATCTAGCTCCTACAATGAGCAGTTCTTC.

V and J are TRBV4-2 and TRBJ2-5, with unresolved D. Germline CDR1 LGHNA, CDR2 YNFKEQ. The CDR3 has 13 amino acids. With 0 bases removed from V and 5 bases from J, the gap between germline ends came to 7 bases. In DNA form, the CDR3 reads TGTGCCAGCAGCCAAGACCGGCGGGAGACCCAGTACTTC. Its translation is CASSQDRRETQYF.

The rearrangement uses TRBV7-2 and TRBJ2-5, with D possibly matching TRBD1 (5 bases). Deletions cut 4 bases from V and 1 base from J, with 10 bases between. The CDR3 has 14 residues. Germline values: CDR1 SGHTA, CDR2 FQGNSA. In DNA, the CDR3 is TGTGCCAGCAGCTACGACAGCCTCCAAGAGACCCAGTACTTC. Protein product: CASSYDSLQETQYF.

The chain joins TRBV18 to TRBJ2-1; D is uncertain. Trimming removed 0 bases from V and 3 bases from J, with 9 bases in between. Germline loops: CDR1 KGHSH, CDR2 LQKENI. The CDR3 loop spans 15 amino acids. In DNA, the CDR3 is TGTGCCAGCTCACCACCTGGCCTGTACTACAATGAGCAGTTCTTC. Protein sequence: CASSPPGLYYNEQFF. Filled out from reference TRBV18 and TRBJ2-1, the complete variable domain reads NAGVMQNPRHLVRRRGQEARLRCSPMKGHSHVYWYRQLPEEGLKFMVYLQKENIIDESGMPKERFSAEFPKEGPSILRIQQVVRGDSAAYFCASSPPGLYYNEQFFGPGTRLTVL.

The chain combines TRBV7-3 with TRBJ1-1, with D unresolved. The CDR3 sequence is 15 residues long. V lost 1 base and J 0 bases, leaving 9 bases between the germline ends. Germline V CDR1 and CDR2: SGHTA, FQGTGA. The CDR3 bases are TGTGCCAGCAGCTTAAGAGCGCACATGAACACTGAAGCTTTCTTT. Its protein product is CASSLRAHMNTEAFF.

The chain links TRBV28 to TRBJ1-2; tentatively, D is TRBD1 (5 bases). The CDR3 totals 13 residues. Germline-derived CDR1 and CDR2 are MDHEN and SYDVKM. Trimming stripped 7 bases from V and 7 bases from J, with 16 bases between. The CDR3 reads CASIQGVFSGYTF. In DNA form, the CDR3 reads TGTGCCAGCATCCAAGGGGTATTCTCTGGCTACACCTTC.

V and J are TRBV7-8 and TRBJ1-6; 7 nucleotides match TRBD1. Per germline, CDR1 SGHVS and CDR2 FQNEAQ. The V segment lost 5 bases and the J segment 3 bases; nucleotides outside the gene matches: 4. This CDR3 is built from 15 residues. This chain's CDR3 is CASSVGTDYNSPLHF. As DNA, the CDR3 is TGTGCCAGCAGCGTAGGGACAGACTATAATTCACCCCTCCACTTT.

V gene TRBV28 combines with J gene TRBJ2-1, with TRBD2 as a possible D gene (6 bases). Looked up from germline, CDR1 is MDHEN and CDR2 is SYDVKM. V shed 7 bases and J shed 0 bases, with 22 bases lying between them. CDR3 length: 18 amino acids. The CDR3 sequence: CASIPPIYNSGSYNEQFF. CDR3 DNA sequence: TGTGCCAGCATTCCCCCAATCTATAATAGCGGCTCCTACAATGAGCAGTTCTTC.

The chain joins TRBV3-1 (or the pseudogene TRBV3-2) to TRBJ2-1; maybe TRBD2 (6 bases). The V gene lost 0 bases and the J gene lost 8 bases, with 14 bases spanning the gap. From germline, CDR1 is LGHDT and CDR2 YNNKEL (reference sequence). The CDR3 length is 15 residues. For the CDR3, the DNA is TGTGCCAGCAGCCAAGAATCAAGGGCGGGGTATGAGCAGTTCTTC. Its protein is CASSQESRAGYEQFF.